This T cell receptor beta chain derives from a study of blood T cell repertoires in COVID-19. The V gene's germline CDR1 is MDHEN and CDR2 SYDVKM. The CDR3 length is 13 residues. V lost 8 bases and J 4 bases, leaving 15 bases between the germline ends. In the original analysis: Amplification of reference gene primers provided the estimated nucleated cell counts. Sequencing was performed with immunoSEQ multiplex PCR; in TCRdb, only in-frame clones are kept and a portion is missing. The V and J calls and clone size come from that table; D and trimming were worked out from the DNA. The sample has 300,000 to 400,000 clones, more than 75% seen once.

Material: PBMCs or T cells enriched from blood (not recorded which). The gene calls are TRBV28 and TRBJ2-7, with D hard to call. The source of this sequence is a young woman who had recovered from COVID-19. This CDR3 reads CASVMKLGYEQYF. As DNA, the CDR3 is TGTGCCAGCGTCATGAAACTCGGGTACGAGCAGTACTTC.